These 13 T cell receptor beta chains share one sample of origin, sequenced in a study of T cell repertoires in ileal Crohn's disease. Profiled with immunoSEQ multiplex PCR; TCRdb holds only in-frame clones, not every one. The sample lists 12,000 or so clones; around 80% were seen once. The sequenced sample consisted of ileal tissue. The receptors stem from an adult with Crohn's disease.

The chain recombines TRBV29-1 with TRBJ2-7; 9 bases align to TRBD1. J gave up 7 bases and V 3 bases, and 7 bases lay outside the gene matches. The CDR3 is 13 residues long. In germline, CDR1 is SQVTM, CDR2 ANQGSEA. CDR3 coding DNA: TGCAGCGTTGAGGGACAGGGTGGTATTGAGCAGTACTTC. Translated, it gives CSVEGQGGIEQYF.

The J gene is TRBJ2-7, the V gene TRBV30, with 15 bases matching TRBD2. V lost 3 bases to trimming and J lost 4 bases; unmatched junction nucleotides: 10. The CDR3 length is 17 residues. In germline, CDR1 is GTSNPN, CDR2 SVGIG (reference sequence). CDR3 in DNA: TGTGCCTGGAGCGAAGGTGGGACTAGCGGGAGGAGATACGAGCAGTACTTC. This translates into CAWSEGGTSGRRYEQYF.

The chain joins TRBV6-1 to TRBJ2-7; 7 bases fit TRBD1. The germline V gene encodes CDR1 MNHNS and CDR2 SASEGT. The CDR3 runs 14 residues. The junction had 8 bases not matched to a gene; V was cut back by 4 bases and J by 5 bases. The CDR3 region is CASSGATGIDEQYF. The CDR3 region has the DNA TGTGCCAGCAGTGGCGCGACAGGGATCGACGAGCAGTACTTC.

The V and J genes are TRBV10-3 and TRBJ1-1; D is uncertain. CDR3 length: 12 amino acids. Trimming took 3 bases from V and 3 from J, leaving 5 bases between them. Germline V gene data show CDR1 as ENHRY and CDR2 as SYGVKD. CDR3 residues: CAISDSYTEAFF. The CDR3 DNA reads TGTGCCATCAGTGATTCGTACACTGAAGCTTTCTTT.

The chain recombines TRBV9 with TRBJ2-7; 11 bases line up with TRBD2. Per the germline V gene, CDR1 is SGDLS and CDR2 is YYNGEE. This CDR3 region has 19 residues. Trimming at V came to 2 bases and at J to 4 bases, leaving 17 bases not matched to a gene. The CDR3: CASSVEKGETSGIRYEQYF. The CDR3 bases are TGTGCCAGCAGCGTCGAGAAGGGGGAGACTAGCGGGATAAGGTACGAGCAGTACTTC.

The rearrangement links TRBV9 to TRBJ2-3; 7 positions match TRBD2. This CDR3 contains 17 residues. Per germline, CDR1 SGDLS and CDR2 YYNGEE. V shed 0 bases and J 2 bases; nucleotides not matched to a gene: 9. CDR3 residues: CASSVAQGLDLTDTQYF. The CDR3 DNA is TGTGCCAGCAGCGTAGCTCAAGGACTAGATCTCACAGATACGCAGTATTTT.

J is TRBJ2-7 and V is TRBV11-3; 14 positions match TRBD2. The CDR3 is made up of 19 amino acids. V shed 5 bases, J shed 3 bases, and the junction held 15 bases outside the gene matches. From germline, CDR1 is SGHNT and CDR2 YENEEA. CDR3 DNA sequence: TGTGCCAGCAGCCGATGGTCCTCGAGCGGGACTAGCGGGAGCTACGAGCAGTACTTC. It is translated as CASSRWSSSGTSGSYEQYF.

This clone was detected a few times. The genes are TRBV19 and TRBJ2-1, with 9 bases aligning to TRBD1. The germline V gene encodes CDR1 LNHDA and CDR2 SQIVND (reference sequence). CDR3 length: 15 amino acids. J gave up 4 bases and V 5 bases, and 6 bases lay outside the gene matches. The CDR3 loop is CASSPGTGTYNEQFF. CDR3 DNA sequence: TGTGCCAGTAGTCCCGGGACAGGGACATACAATGAGCAGTTCTTC.

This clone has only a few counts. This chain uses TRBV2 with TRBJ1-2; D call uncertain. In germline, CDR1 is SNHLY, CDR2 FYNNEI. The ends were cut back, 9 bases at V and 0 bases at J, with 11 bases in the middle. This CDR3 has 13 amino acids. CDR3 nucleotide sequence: TGTGCCAGAAGACTCAATACTAACTATGGCTACACCTTC. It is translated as CARRLNTNYGYTF.

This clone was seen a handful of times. CDR3: CASSGGTSGGNYTDTQYF. CDR3 DNA sequence: TGTGCCAGCAGTGGGGGGACTAGCGGGGGGAACTACACAGATACGCAGTATTTT. The chain combines TRBV25-1 with TRBJ2-3; 15 nucleotides match TRBD2. V was clipped by 4 bases and J by 2 bases; unmatched bases: 7. Germline CDR1 reads MGHDK; CDR2 reads SYGVNS. This CDR3 comprises 18 residues.

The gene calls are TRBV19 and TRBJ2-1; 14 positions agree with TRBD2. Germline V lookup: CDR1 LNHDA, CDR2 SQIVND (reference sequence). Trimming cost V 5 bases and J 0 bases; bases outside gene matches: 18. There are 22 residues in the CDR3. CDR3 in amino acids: CASSPQRAWTSGGRHSYNEQFF. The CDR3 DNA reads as TGTGCCAGTAGTCCCCAACGAGCCTGGACTAGCGGGGGGCGGCACTCCTACAATGAGCAGTTCTTC.

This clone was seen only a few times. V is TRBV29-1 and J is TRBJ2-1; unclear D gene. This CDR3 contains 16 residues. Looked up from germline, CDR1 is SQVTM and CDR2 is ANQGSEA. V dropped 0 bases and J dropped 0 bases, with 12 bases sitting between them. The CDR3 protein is CSVEDPGRSSYNEQFF. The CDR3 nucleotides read TGCAGCGTTGAAGACCCAGGCCGAAGCTCCTACAATGAGCAGTTCTTC.

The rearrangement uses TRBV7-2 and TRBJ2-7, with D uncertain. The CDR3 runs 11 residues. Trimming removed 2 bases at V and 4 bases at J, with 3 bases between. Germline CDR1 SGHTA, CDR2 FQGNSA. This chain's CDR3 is CASSLQYEQYF. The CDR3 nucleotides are TGTGCCAGCAGCTTACAATACGAGCAGTACTTC.